This T cell receptor (beta chain) came from a study of cytomegalovirus exposure and HLA in healthy donors. Looking at the study overall: The platform used for the roughly 120 validation repertoires matched that of the approximately 620 first-cohort repertoires, a later analysis reported.

Method: immunoSEQ multiplex PCR; TCRdb's copy keeps in-frame clones and lacks some. The sample carries 120,000 or so clones, about 82% recorded once. This clone occurred once. V lost 7 bases to trimming and J lost 6 bases; unmatched junction nucleotides: 18. The germline V gene encodes CDR1 LNHDA and CDR2 SQIVND (reference sequence). The CDR3 totals 17 residues. This sequence originates from a man younger than 35 in good health and CMV-seronegative. The sample was PBMCs. V and J are TRBV19 and TRBJ2-5, with TRBD1 matching 9 bases. CDR3 sequence reads: CASTPTGGAEGTKTQYF. For the CDR3, the DNA is TGTGCCAGTACCCCCACAGGGGGCGCGGAGGGTACGAAGACCCAGTACTTC.